The rows below give T cell receptor beta chains drawn from one sample of a study of blood T cell repertoires in COVID-19. TCRdb's copy holds only in-frame clones and misses some; the assay was immunoSEQ multiplex PCR. The data contain 120,000 or so clones, over 75% of them seen just once; the ten biggest clones take up around 2.3%. Sequencing was carried out using peripheral blood. The source is a man aged 50 to 59 with acute or convalescent COVID-19. The CDR3 runs from the conserved cysteine through the conserved F or W. Each record gives: D gene, J gene, V gene, clone size, CDR3 DNA, CDR3 protein. The D gene is left open where the match is weak. Rows may omit the clone size; those that give it use once, few, many or a size class.

- TRBJ2-1 TRBV28 - TGTGCCAGCAGTTCCCCCGCGGGGGCCTCCTACAATGAGCAGTTCTTC CASSSPAGASYNEQFF
- TRBJ2-7 TRBV28 many TGTGCCAGCAGCCCCGGGGGTGGGGCCGAGCAGTACTTC CASSPGGGAEQYF
TRBD1 TRBJ1-2 TRBV7-9 - TGTGCCAGCAGCGAGGGGACAGGGAGTGGCTACACCTTC CASSEGTGSGYTF
TRBD1 TRBJ1-5 TRBV28 few TGTGCCAGCAGCCCATCGACAGGGGCGGATCAGCCCCAGCATTTT CASSPSTGADQPQHF
- TRBJ2-1 TRBV19 - TGTGCCAGTAGTTCAAGTCACCGGGACTCTAATGAGCAGTTCTTC CASSSSHRDSNEQFF
- TRBJ1-2 TRBV19 - TGTGCCAGTACCATGGAGCAGAACTATGGCTACACCTTC CASTMEQNYGYTF
TRBD1 TRBJ1-4 TRBV5-1 few TGCGCCAGTAGGACAGGCATTTCTAATGAAAAACTGTTTTTT CASRTGISNEKLFF
- TRBJ1-6 TRBV18 - TGTGCCAGCTCACTTTCAGGGTATAATTCACCCCTCCACTTT CASSLSGYNSPLHF
- TRBJ1-2 TRBV29-1 - TGCAGCACCCCCGGGGGGTCCGGTTCAGCCGCGGGCTATGGCTACACCTTC CSTPGGSGSAAGYGYTF
TRBD1 TRBJ2-7 TRBV7-3 - TGTGCCAGCAGCTTAACGGGACAGGGCTACGAGCAGTACTTC CASSLTGQGYEQYF
- TRBJ1-1 TRBV27 - TGTGCCAGCAGTGACAGGAATTCACTTGAAGCTTTCTTT CASSDRNSLEAFF
TRBD1 TRBJ1-2 TRBV5-1 - TGCGCCAGCAGCTTGGGACAGGGGTCTAATGGCTACACCTTC CASSLGQGSNGYTF
- TRBJ1-5 TRBV7-3 - TGTGCCAGCAGTCTTAATGGGGGCGGCGGACAGCCCCAGCATTTT CASSLNGGGGQPQHF
TRBD1 TRBJ2-4 TRBV11-3 - TGTGCCAGCAGCCCAGGGACAGGAGCTCTAGCCAAAAACATTCAGTACTTC CASSPGTGALAKNIQYF
TRBD1 TRBJ1-6 TRBV2 - TGTGCCAGCAGTGGACAGGGGCGGTCACCCCTCCACTTT CASSGQGRSPLHF
TRBD1 TRBJ2-5 TRBV7-6 - TGTGCCAGCAGCTTAGGTCGAAGGACAGGGTTAGAGACCCAGTACTTC CASSLGRRTGLETQYF
TRBD2 TRBJ2-1 TRBV24-1 - TGTGCCACCAGTGATTTGAGTAGCGGGGGATACAATGAGCAGTTCTTC CATSDLSSGGYNEQFF
- TRBJ2-7 TRBV21-1 - TGTGCCAGCAGCGACCGGACAGGGAGGTACGAGCAGTACTTC CASSDRTGRYEQYF
- TRBJ2-3 TRBV29-1 - TGCAGCGTCGTCGTGGGCAGGGGAAGCACAGATACGCAGTATTTT CSVVVGRGSTDTQYF
TRBD1 TRBJ2-7 TRBV11-2 - TGTGCCAGCAGCCTGGGGACAGGTCCTCACTACGAGCAGTACTTC CASSLGTGPHYEQYF
- TRBJ2-3 TRBV7-8 - TGTGCCAGCAGCTTAGTATCAGGGCATGGCACAGATACGCAGTATTTT CASSLVSGHGTDTQYF
TRBD2 TRBJ2-5 TRBV27 - TGTGCCAGCAGTTTATCCCCGACTAGCGGGTACCAAGAGACCCAGTACTTC CASSLSPTSGYQETQYF
TRBD2 TRBJ2-1 TRBV19 - TGTGCCAGTACCCTTAGCGGGGGGGCCTACAATGAGCAGTTCTTC CASTLSGGAYNEQFF
TRBD1 TRBJ1-5 TRBV6-5 few TGTGCCAGCATTTTGACAGGGTCCAATCAGCCCCAGCATTTT CASILTGSNQPQHF
TRBD1 TRBJ2-1 TRBV20-1 - TGCAGTGCTAGTCCGGGACAGGGATTAAATGAGCAGTTCTTC CSASPGQGLNEQFF
- TRBJ1-2 TRBV13 - TGTGCCAGCAGCTTAGGCACGGGTAACTATGGCTACACCTTC CASSLGTGNYGYTF
TRBD2 TRBJ2-3 TRBV2 - TGTGCCAGCAGTGGGACTAGCGGGGGGGGCACAGATACGCAGTATTTT CASSGTSGGGTDTQYF
TRBD1 TRBJ2-7 TRBV7-3 - TGTGCCAGCAGTTCTACAGGGGCGCGCGAGCAGTACTTC CASSSTGAREQYF
- TRBJ1-1 TRBV15 - TGTGCCACCAGCCCAGGGTCCGGGCGGGAGACTGAAGCTTTCTTT CATSPGSGRETEAFF
TRBD2 TRBJ2-7 TRBV7-8 - TGTGCCAGCAGCTTAGGGCTAGCGGCCTACGAGCAGTACTTC CASSLGLAAYEQYF
- TRBJ1-4 TRBV6-1 - TGTGCCAGCAGTGAAAGGGGGAATTCGGATGAAAAACTGTTTTTT CASSERGNSDEKLFF
TRBD1 TRBJ1-4 TRBV28 - TGTGCCAGCAGTTCGACAGGGCGGGTTGAAAAACTGTTTTTT CASSSTGRVEKLFF
- TRBJ1-6 TRBV6-5 - TGTGCCAGCAGCCGCGTCGACAGTCCCCTCCACTTT CASSRVDSPLHF
- TRBJ1-1 TRBV7-9 - TGTGCCAGCAGCTTAGGACAGGTGGAGAACACTGAAGCTTTCTTT CASSLGQVENTEAFF
- TRBJ1-1 TRBV10-3 - TGTGCCATCAGTGACGAGGGAAGGACTGAAGCTTTCTTT CAISDEGRTEAFF
TRBD1 TRBJ1-5 TRBV4-2 - TGTGCCAGCAGTTCTGGACAGGCCAATCAGCCCCAGCATTTT CASSSGQANQPQHF
- TRBJ1-1 TRBV7-9 - TGTGCCAGCAGCTTGACGGGTTATTTAACCGACAACACTGAAGCTTTCTTT CASSLTGYLTDNTEAFF
- TRBJ1-2 TRBV9 once TGTGCCAGCAGCGACGGTGGGCCTTCGGGATCCTATGGCTACACCTTC CASSDGGPSGSYGYTF
- TRBJ1-5 TRBV5-6 - TGTGCCAGCAGCTGGGGTCAGGGTCGGAGCAATCAGCCCCAGCATTTT CASSWGQGRSNQPQHF
- TRBJ1-1 TRBV19 - TGTGCCAGTAGTCTCTACACTGAAGCTTTCTTT CASSLYTEAFF
- TRBJ1-1 TRBV10-1 few TGCGCCAGCCAAGACCCCCCGGGGACTGAAGCTTTCTTT CASQDPPGTEAFF
- TRBJ1-4 TRBV5-1 - TGCGCCAGCAGCCCAGAAGTATTTTATGAAAAACTGTTTTTT CASSPEVFYEKLFF
- TRBJ2-7 TRBV29-1 - TGCAGCGCCACCGAGGGGACATACTACGAGCAGTACTTC CSATEGTYYEQYF
- TRBJ2-2 TRBV25-1 few TGTGCCAGTGCAAGGCAGGAGGGCGGGGAGCTGTTTTTT CASARQEGGELFF
- TRBJ1-5 TRBV16 - TGTGCCAGCAGCCAATCGGGCAGGGGCGATCAGCCCCAGCATTTT CASSQSGRGDQPQHF
- TRBJ1-1 TRBV12-3/TRBV12-4 few TGTGCCAGCAGTTTATTTCTCACTGAAGCTTTCTTT CASSLFLTEAFF
- TRBJ2-1 TRBV18 - TGTGCCAGCTCACCACGGGAGGACTCCTACAATGAGCAGTTCTTC CASSPREDSYNEQFF
- TRBJ2-7 TRBV30 - TGTGCCTGGAGTGGTGGGCTCGGCTACGAGCAGTACTTC CAWSGGLGYEQYF
- TRBJ1-1 TRBV5-8 - TGTGCCAGCAGCCGACAGTCAAACACTGAAGCTTTCTTT CASSRQSNTEAFF
- TRBJ2-1 TRBV11-2 - TGTGCCAGCAGCTGGGGCGGGGCGAACTACAATGAGCAGTTCTTC CASSWGGANYNEQFF
TRBD1 TRBJ1-4 TRBV6-6 few TGTGCCAGCAGTCCTCGGGACAGGGCGAATGAAAAACTGTTTTTT CASSPRDRANEKLFF
TRBD1 TRBJ2-7 TRBV29-1 few TGCAGCGCAACAGGGGATAGGGAGCAGTACTTC CSATGDREQYF
TRBD1 TRBJ1-1 TRBV13 - TGTGCCAGCAGCCGACAGGGAAGGGGCACTGAAGCTTTCTTT CASSRQGRGTEAFF